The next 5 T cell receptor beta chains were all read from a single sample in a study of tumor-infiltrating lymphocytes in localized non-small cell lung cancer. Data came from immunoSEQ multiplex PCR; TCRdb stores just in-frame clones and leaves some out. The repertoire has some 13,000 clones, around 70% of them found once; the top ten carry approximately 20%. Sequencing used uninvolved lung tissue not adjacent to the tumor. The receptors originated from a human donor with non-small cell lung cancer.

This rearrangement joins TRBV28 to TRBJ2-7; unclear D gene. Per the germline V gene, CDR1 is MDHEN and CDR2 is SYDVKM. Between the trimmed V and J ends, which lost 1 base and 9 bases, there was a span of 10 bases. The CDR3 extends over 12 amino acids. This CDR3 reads CASSLLGLWQYF. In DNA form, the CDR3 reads TGTGCCAGCAGTTTATTGGGGTTGTGGCAGTACTTC.

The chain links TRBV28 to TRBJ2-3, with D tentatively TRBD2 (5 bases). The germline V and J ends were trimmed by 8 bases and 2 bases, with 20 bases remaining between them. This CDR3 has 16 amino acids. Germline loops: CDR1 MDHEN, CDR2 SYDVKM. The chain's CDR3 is CASFPRRRRNTDTQYF. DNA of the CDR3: TGTGCCAGCTTCCCCAGACGGAGGAGGAACACAGATACGCAGTATTTT.

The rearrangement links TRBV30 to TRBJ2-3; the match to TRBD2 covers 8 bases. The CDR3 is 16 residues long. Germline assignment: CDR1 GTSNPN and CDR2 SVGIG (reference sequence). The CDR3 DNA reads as TGTGCACAAAGACGGGCTATGCGGGGGGGCACAGATACGCAGTATTTT. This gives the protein CAQRRAMRGGTDTQYF.

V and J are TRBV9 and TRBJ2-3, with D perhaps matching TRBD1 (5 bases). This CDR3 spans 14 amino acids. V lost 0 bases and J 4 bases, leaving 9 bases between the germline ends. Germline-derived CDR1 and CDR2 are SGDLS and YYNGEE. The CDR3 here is CASSVEAGPDTQYF. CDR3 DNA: TGTGCCAGCAGCGTAGAGGCAGGGCCAGATACGCAGTATTTT.

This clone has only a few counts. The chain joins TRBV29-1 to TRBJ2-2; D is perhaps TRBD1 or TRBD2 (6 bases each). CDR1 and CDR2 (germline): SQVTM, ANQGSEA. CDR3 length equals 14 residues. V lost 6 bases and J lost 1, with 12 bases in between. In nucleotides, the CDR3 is TGCAGCGTAAAACAGGGAGGGAACACCGGGGAGCTGTTTTTT. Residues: CSVKQGGNTGELFF.